These 16 T cell receptor beta chains share one sample of origin, sequenced in a study of blood T cells in healthy people across ages. The second PCR ran about 6 to 12 cycles with a sample-barcoded 5' primer and J-beta primers. One entry per CDR3 protein, called by TCRdb with MiXCR from the 5' RACE reads. The top ten hold roughly 22% of the sample, which has more than 650,000 distinct CDR3 sequences, 22% seen once. Sequencing used blood. The receptors shown here come from a man aged 65 to 79 in good health.

This chain links TRBV9 with TRBJ2-1; 9 bases match TRBD2. The DNA end lines up better with TRBJ2-5; the J call may be wrong. Germline V gene lookup returns CDR1 SGDLS and CDR2 YYNGEE. The length of the CDR3 is 16 residues. The CDR3 DNA sequence: TGTGCCAGCAGCGCCTATAGCGGGGGCTCCCAAGAGACCCAGTACTTC. This translates into CASSAYSGGSQETQYF.

The chain uses TRBV6-2 or TRBV6-3 and TRBJ2-3; tentatively, D is TRBD2 (5 bases). CDR3 length: 14 amino acids. Per the germline V gene, CDR1 is MNHEY and CDR2 is SVGEGT. Trimming removed 5 bases from V and 3 bases from J, with 12 bases in between. The CDR3: CASSQVALTDTQYF. The CDR3 DNA follows: TGTGCCAGCAGTCAAGTAGCGTTGACAGATACGCAGTATTTT.

The chain combines TRBV12-3 or TRBV12-4 with TRBJ1-1; D possibly corresponds to TRBD1 (6 bases). Trimming took off 5 bases at V and 4 bases at J, with 11 bases between the two ends. The CDR3 is made up of 13 amino acids. The CDR3 coding sequence is TGTGCCAGCAGTCCCCACAGGGCCACTGAAGCTTTCTTT. This codes for CASSPHRATEAFF.

J is TRBJ1-2 and V is TRBV29-1, with TRBD1 as a possible D gene (6 bases). The V gene's germline CDR1 is SQVTM and CDR2 ANQGSEA. Trimming cost V 7 bases and J 6 bases, with 21 bases left between them. This CDR3 region has 14 residues. This CDR3 reads CSAPIQGPTNGYTF. The CDR3 DNA reads TGCAGCGCCCCAATACAGGGACCAACAAATGGCTACACCTTC.

V usage is TRBV12-3 or TRBV12-4 and J usage is TRBJ2-2, with 7 bases identical to TRBD1. Trimming took 3 bases from V and 0 from J; bases not matched to a gene: 4. The CDR3 is made up of 16 amino acids. The CDR3 is CASSFEGQTNTGELFF. CDR3 DNA: TGTGCCAGCAGTTTCGAGGGACAGACGAACACCGGGGAGCTGTTTTTT.

This clonotype has more than one count but fewer than ten. CDR3 amino acids: CASSLIQSYGQYV. The DNA of the CDR3 is TGTGCCAGCAGCCTAATACAGTCCTACGGGCAGTACGTC. The chain links TRBV3-1 to TRBJ2-7; D remains unclear. CDR1 and CDR2 (germline): LGHDT, YNNKEL (reference sequence). There are 13 residues in the CDR3.

This chain links TRBV20-1 with TRBJ2-3; D possibly uses TRBD1 or TRBD2 (6 bases each). This CDR3 has 13 amino acids. Per germline, CDR1 DFQATT and CDR2 SNEGSKA (reference sequence). V was cut by 6 bases and J by 1 base, with 11 bases left in between. The CDR3 spells CSATGGRTDTQYF. As DNA, the CDR3 is TGCAGTGCAACCGGGGGCCGCACAGATACGCAGTATTTT.

This chain connects TRBV6-5 to TRBJ2-1; the match to TRBD2 covers 12 bases. The V segment lost 2 bases and the J segment 5 bases; nucleotides outside the gene matches: 4. Germline V gene lookup returns CDR1 MNHEY and CDR2 SVGAGI. The CDR3 is 16 amino acids. The CDR3 DNA is TGTGCCAGCAGTTACAAGACTAGCGGGAGAAACAATGAGCAGTTCTTC. Translating gives CASSYKTSGRNNEQFF.

This sequence joins TRBV25-1 and TRBJ1-4; the D is unclear. In germline, CDR1 is MGHDK, CDR2 SYGVNS. CDR3 length: 11 residues. Trimming took 4 bases from V and 6 from J, leaving 3 bases between them. CDR3 protein: CASSAYEKLFF. CDR3 nucleotide sequence: TGTGCCAGCAGTGCCTATGAAAAACTGTTTTTT.

This chain connects TRBV20-1 to TRBJ2-1, with D possibly TRBD2 on 5 matching bases. Germline CDR1 is DFQATT and CDR2 is SNEGSKA (reference sequence). This CDR3 region has 13 residues. V lost 0 bases and J lost 9, with 12 bases in between. The CDR3 loop is CSARDHGLGEQFF. Here the CDR3 DNA reads TGCAGTGCTAGAGATCACGGACTGGGTGAGCAGTTCTTC.

The rearrangement uses TRBV7-6 and TRBJ2-5; 7 bases are shared with TRBD1. The CDR3 covers 16 residues. The ends lost 5 bases at V and 3 bases at J; junction bases unmatched: 12. Germline V gene sequence: CDR1 SGHVS, CDR2 FNYEAQ. The CDR3 reads CASSPRVDRQKETQYF. The CDR3 DNA is TGTGCCAGCAGCCCCCGTGTGGACAGGCAAAAAGAGACCCAGTACTTC.

This clonotype turned up a few times. This sequence joins TRBV5-1 and TRBJ1-4, with D perhaps TRBD1 (5 bases). The germline gives CDR1 SGHRS, CDR2 YFSETQ. V was pared by 0 bases and J by 7 bases, with 16 bases between. This CDR3 contains 16 residues. The CDR3 bases are TGCGCCAGCAGCTTGGCCCCTCCAGGGTGGGGTGAAAAACTGTTTTTT. Translated: CASSLAPPGWGEKLFF.

This clonotype was picked up a small number of times. V and J are TRBV24-1 and TRBJ1-5; D is possibly TRBD1 (6 bases). The germline gives CDR1 KGHDR, CDR2 SFDVKD. CDR3 length equals 14 residues. V dropped 5 bases and J dropped 4 bases, with 11 bases sitting between them. CDR3 nucleotides: TGTGCCACCAGTGGTGGGGGCTGGAATCAGCCCCAGCATTTT. Translated, it gives CATSGGGWNQPQHF.

Ten or more counts support this clonotype. This chain links TRBV5-5 with TRBJ1-4; 10 bases agree with TRBD1. The germline V gene encodes CDR1 SGHKS and CDR2 YYEKEE (reference sequence). Germline trimming cut 4 bases from V and 6 bases from J; bases unmatched to any gene: 6. This CDR3 has 15 residues. CDR3 region: CASSRQGAVDEKLFF. The CDR3 coding sequence is TGTGCCAGCAGCAGACAGGGGGCGGTCGATGAAAAACTGTTTTTT.

This clonotype was detected a few times. The chain couples TRBV12-3 or TRBV12-4 to TRBJ2-5; a possible D gene is TRBD2 (7 bases). This CDR3 is built from 15 residues. V dropped 4 bases and J dropped 2 bases, with 14 bases sitting between them. In nucleotides, the CDR3 is TGTGCCAGCAGTTCTAGCGGACAGACACAAGAGACCCAGTACTTC. Its translation is CASSSSGQTQETQYF.

The chain couples TRBV20-1 to TRBJ1-4; 10 nucleotides line up with TRBD1. The CDR3 consists of 14 residues. V trimming: 3 bases; J trimming: 6 bases; junction bases outside the gene matches: 4. Germline CDR1 reads DFQATT; CDR2 reads SNEGSKA (reference sequence). The CDR3 spells CSASGDRGYEKLFF. CDR3 bases: TGCAGTGCTAGCGGGGACAGGGGATATGAAAAACTGTTTTTT.